This is a list of T cell receptor beta chains from one sample in a study of beta chain features in type 1 diabetes. Some clones are missing from TCRdb's copy, which holds only in-frame ones; the method was immunoSEQ multiplex PCR. The sample includes roughly 250,000 clones, just over 20% of them seen just once. The sequencing input was naive CD4+ T cells from blood. The receptors were gathered from a woman between 40 and 50 years old with type 1 diabetes. Each CDR3 is given with its conserved first and last residue. The order of the fields is J gene, V gene, clone size, D gene, CDR3 protein, CDR3 DNA. D genes are given only for firm matches. For some rows the clone size is stated as once, few or many, or as a class when expanded; others skip it.

TRBJ1-2 TRBV7-2 NA TRBD1 CASRGTGGIYGYTF TGTGCCAGCAGGGGGACAGGGGGGATCTATGGCTACACCTTC
TRBJ2-7 TRBV2 few TRBD2 CASSDQGSGTYEQYF TGTGCCAGCAGTGATCAAGGCAGCGGGACCTACGAGCAGTACTTC
TRBJ1-1 TRBV2 NA NA CASRMDWNTEAFF TGTGCCAGCAGAATGGACTGGAACACTGAAGCTTTCTTT
TRBJ2-7 TRBV13 few NA CASSSRQPAYEQYF TGTGCCAGCAGCAGTAGACAGCCTGCCTACGAGCAGTACTTC
TRBJ2-3 TRBV7-2 NA TRBD2 CASSSGTSNTQYF TGTGCCAGCAGCTCCGGGACTAGCAATACGCAGTATTTT
TRBJ1-4 TRBV18 NA TRBD1 CASSTGEREKLFF TGTGCCAGCTCGACAGGGGAGCGTGAAAAACTGTTTTTT
TRBJ1-1 TRBV11-1 few NA CASSYRGESEAFF TGTGCCAGCAGCTACCGGGGAGAAAGTGAAGCTTTCTTT
TRBJ2-1 TRBV30 few TRBD2 CAWSGTSGRVVYNEQFF TGTGCCTGGAGTGGAACTAGCGGGAGGGTGGTGTACAATGAGCAGTTCTTC
TRBJ2-3 TRBV7-2 few NA CASTLGAFTDTQYF TGTGCCAGCACCTTAGGGGCATTCACAGATACGCAGTATTTT
TRBJ2-5 TRBV18 few TRBD2 CASSTGTSGSGETQYF TGTGCCAGCTCAACGGGGACTAGCGGGAGTGGAGAGACCCAGTACTTC
TRBJ1-2 TRBV28 NA NA CASSLVSYGYTF TGTGCCAGCAGTTTGGTCAGCTATGGCTACACCTTC
TRBJ2-5 TRBV19 NA TRBD2 CASRRLAGGETQYF TGTGCCAGTAGAAGACTAGCGGGTGGAGAGACCCAGTACTTC
TRBJ2-5 TRBV7-3 NA TRBD1 CASRRDRGQETQYF TGTGCCAGCAGAAGGGACAGGGGGCAGGAGACCCAGTACTTC
TRBJ1-4 TRBV15 NA NA CATSRDRGGEKLFF TGTGCCACCAGCAGAGATCGGGGGGGTGAAAAACTGTTTTTT
TRBJ2-6 TRBV6-1 few NA CASSVTVRGSGANVLTF TGTGCCAGCAGTGTCACAGTTCGGGGCTCTGGGGCCAACGTCCTGACTTTC
TRBJ2-1 TRBV13 few NA CASSRQLPNEQFF TGTGCCAGCAGCCGACAGCTCCCCAATGAGCAGTTCTTC
TRBJ2-7 TRBV7-2 NA NA CASALRTGVVYEQYF TGTGCCAGCGCTCTTCGTACGGGAGTAGTATACGAGCAGTACTTC
TRBJ2-3 TRBV4-1 NA TRBD1 CASSQQDRGTDTQYF TGCGCCAGCAGCCAACAGGACAGGGGAACAGATACGCAGTATTTT
TRBJ2-1 TRBV7-2 few NA CASSLGRWNEQFF TGTGCCAGCAGCTTGGGGAGGTGGAATGAGCAGTTCTTC
TRBJ2-1 TRBV13 few NA CASSLDGSTYNEQFF TGTGCCAGCAGCTTAGACGGGAGTACCTACAATGAGCAGTTCTTC
TRBJ2-5 TRBV19 NA TRBD1 CASSPRDRGQAETQYF TGTGCCAGTAGTCCAAGGGACAGGGGGCAGGCGGAGACCCAGTACTTC
TRBJ2-5 TRBV7-9 NA TRBD1 CASIRSGTALLKETQYF TGTGCCAGCATAAGGTCGGGGACAGCCCTCCTTAAGGAGACCCAGTACTTC
TRBJ2-1 TRBV28 NA NA CASSRQIPNNEQFF TGTGCCAGCAGTCGACAGATACCTAACAATGAGCAGTTCTTC
TRBJ1-3 TRBV10-3 few TRBD1 CAISDGDSSGNTIYF TGTGCCATCAGTGATGGGGACAGCTCTGGAAACACCATATATTTT
TRBJ2-7 TRBV18 NA NA CASSPLDKDEQYF NA
TRBJ2-5 TRBV27 few NA CASSTGSRETQYF TGTGCCAGCAGTACAGGGTCAAGGGAGACCCAGTACTTC
TRBJ2-5 TRBV7-3 NA TRBD2 CASSFRTSETQYF TGTGCCAGCAGCTTCAGGACTAGTGAGACCCAGTACTTC
TRBJ1-3 TRBV28 few NA CASSLGGPRTIYF TGTGCCAGCAGTTTAGGAGGGCCAAGGACCATATATTTT
TRBJ1-1 TRBV29-1 NA NA CSVEWSTEAFF TGCAGCGTTGAATGGAGCACTGAAGCTTTCTTT
TRBJ2-1 TRBV29-1 few NA CSVGRGSYNEQFF TGCAGCGTTGGGAGAGGCTCCTACAATGAGCAGTTCTTC
TRBJ1-1 TRBV7-9 few NA CASSPAADSKAFF TGTGCCAGCAGCCCGGCGGCGGACTCAAAAGCTTTCTTT
TRBJ2-7 TRBV5-1 few NA CASSLWVAEPYEQYF TGCGCCAGCAGCTTGTGGGTAGCGGAGCCCTACGAGCAGTACTTC
TRBJ1-1 TRBV4-3 NA TRBD1 CASSQDPSGTGNTEAFF TGCGCCAGCAGCCAAGATCCTTCAGGGACAGGGAACACTGAAGCTTTCTTT
TRBJ2-5 TRBV10-3 few TRBD1 CAISRTGGYETQYF TGTGCCATCAGTAGGACAGGGGGCTATGAGACCCAGTACTTC
TRBJ1-2 TRBV30 NA TRBD1 CAWSVGTGYGYTF TGTGCCTGGAGTGTAGGGACAGGGTATGGCTACACCTTC
TRBJ2-3 TRBV29-1 NA NA CSVGGGRADTQYF TGCAGCGTTGGAGGGGGACGGGCAGATACGCAGTATTTT
TRBJ1-4 TRBV15 few NA CATSREAVDEKLFF TGTGCCACCAGCAGAGAGGCGGTCGACGAAAAACTGTTTTTT
TRBJ1-1 TRBV2 NA NA CASSIGGNTEAFF TGTGCCAGCAGTATCGGGGGAAACACTGAAGCTTTCTTT
TRBJ2-3 TRBV7-9 few NA CASSSRDSRTDTQYF TGTGCCAGCAGCTCGCGGGACTCCCGCACAGATACGCAGTATTTT
TRBJ2-1 TRBV4-3 NA TRBD2 CASSQTLEGLAGNNEQFF TGCGCCAGCAGCCAGACCCTCGAGGGATTAGCGGGGAACAATGAGCAGTTCTTC
TRBJ1-6 TRBV15 NA NA CATSRRGPLHF TGTGCCACCAGCAGACGAGGTCCCCTCCACTTT
TRBJ2-5 TRBV12-5 few NA CASGLALREGPAGETQYF TGTGCTAGTGGTTTGGCTCTACGAGAGGGCCCAGCGGGAGAGACCCAGTACTTC
TRBJ1-1 TRBV11-2 NA NA CASSPRAGAGNTEAFF TGTGCCAGCAGCCCACGGGCGGGGGCGGGGAACACTGAAGCTTTCTTT
TRBJ1-5 TRBV27 few TRBD1 CASSPGTGNQPQHF TGTGCCAGCAGTCCCGGGACAGGTAATCAGCCCCAGCATTTT
TRBJ1-6 TRBV7-2 few NA CASSQRGNSPLHF TGTGCCAGCAGCCAGAGGGGGAATTCACCCCTCCACTTT